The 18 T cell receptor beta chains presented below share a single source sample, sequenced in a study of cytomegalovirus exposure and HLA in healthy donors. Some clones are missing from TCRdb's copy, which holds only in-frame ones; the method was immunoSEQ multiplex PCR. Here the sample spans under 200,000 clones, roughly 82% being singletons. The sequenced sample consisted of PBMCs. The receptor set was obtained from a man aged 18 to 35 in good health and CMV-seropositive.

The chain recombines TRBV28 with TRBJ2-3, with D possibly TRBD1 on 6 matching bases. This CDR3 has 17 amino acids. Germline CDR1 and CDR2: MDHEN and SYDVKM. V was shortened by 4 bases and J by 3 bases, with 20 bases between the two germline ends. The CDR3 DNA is TGTGCCAGCAGTTCACCCATACAGGGAATTGGAACAGATACGCAGTATTTT. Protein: CASSSPIQGIGTDTQYF.

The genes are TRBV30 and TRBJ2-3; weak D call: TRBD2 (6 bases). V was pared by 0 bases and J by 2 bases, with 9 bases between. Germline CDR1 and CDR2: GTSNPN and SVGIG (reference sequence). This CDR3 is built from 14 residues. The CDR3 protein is CAWSVGGDTDTQYF. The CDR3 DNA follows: TGTGCCTGGAGTGTCGGGGGAGACACAGATACGCAGTATTTT.

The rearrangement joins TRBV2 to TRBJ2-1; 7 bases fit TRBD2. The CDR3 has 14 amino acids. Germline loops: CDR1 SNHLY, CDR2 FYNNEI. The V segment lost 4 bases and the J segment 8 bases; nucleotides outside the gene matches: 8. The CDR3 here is CASSGRGSRDEQFF. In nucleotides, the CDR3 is TGTGCCAGCAGTGGGCGCGGGAGCCGCGATGAGCAGTTCTTC.

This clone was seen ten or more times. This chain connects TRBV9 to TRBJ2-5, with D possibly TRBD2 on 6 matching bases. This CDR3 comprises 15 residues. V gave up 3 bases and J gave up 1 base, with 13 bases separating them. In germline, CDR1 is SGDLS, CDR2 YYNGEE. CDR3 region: CASSEGWGVQETQYF. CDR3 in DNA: TGTGCCAGCAGCGAGGGGTGGGGGGTCCAAGAGACCCAGTACTTC.

CDR3 DNA: TGTGCCAGCAGCCAAGATCCCACTAGCGGGAGCTACAATGAGCAGTTCTTC. This gives the protein CASSQDPTSGSYNEQFF. V is TRBV4-2 and J is TRBJ2-1, with 11 bases identical to TRBD2. V trimming: 0 bases; J trimming: 3 bases; junction bases outside the gene matches: 4. Germline V gene data show CDR1 as LGHNA and CDR2 as YNFKEQ. This CDR3 contains 17 residues.

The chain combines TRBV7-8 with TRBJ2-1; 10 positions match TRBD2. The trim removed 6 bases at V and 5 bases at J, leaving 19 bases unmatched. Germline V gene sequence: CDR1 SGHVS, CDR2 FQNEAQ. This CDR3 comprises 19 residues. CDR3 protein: CASSLPRGALAGRHNEQFF. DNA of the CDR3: TGTGCCAGCAGTCTTCCCCGTGGGGCACTAGCGGGAAGACACAATGAGCAGTTCTTC.

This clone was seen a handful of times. For the CDR3, the DNA is TGCGCCAGCAGCTTGGCGACTATGTATGGCTACACCTTC. Residues: CASSLATMYGYTF. V gene TRBV5-1 combines with J gene TRBJ1-2; D is uncertain. The CDR3 is 13 amino acids. V lost 0 bases, J lost 5 bases, and 8 bases lay in between. The germline V gene encodes CDR1 SGHRS and CDR2 YFSETQ.

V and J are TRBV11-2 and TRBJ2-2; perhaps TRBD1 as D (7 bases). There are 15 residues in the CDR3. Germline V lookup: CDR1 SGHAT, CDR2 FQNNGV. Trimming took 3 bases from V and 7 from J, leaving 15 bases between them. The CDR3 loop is CASSLGRQGGGELFF. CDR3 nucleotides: TGTGCCAGCAGCTTGGGGCGCCAGGGGGGCGGGGAGCTGTTTTTT. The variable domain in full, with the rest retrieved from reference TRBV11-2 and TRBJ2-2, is EAGVAQSPRYKIIEKRQSVAFWCNPISGHATLYWYQQILGQGPKLLIQFQNNGVVDDSQLPKDRFSAERLKGVDSTLKIQPAKLEDSAVYLCASSLGRQGGGELFFGEGSRLTVL.

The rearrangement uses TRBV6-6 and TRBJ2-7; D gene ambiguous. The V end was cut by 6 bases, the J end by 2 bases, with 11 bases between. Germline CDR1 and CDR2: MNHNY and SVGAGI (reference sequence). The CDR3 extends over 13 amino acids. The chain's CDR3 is CASSQGVAYEQYF. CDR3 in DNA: TGTGCCAGCAGCCAAGGAGTAGCCTACGAGCAGTACTTC.

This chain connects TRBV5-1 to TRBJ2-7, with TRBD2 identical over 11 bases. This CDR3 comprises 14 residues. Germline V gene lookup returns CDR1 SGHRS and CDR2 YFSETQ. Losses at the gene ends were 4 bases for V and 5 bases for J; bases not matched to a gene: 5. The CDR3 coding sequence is TGCGCCAGCAGCAGAACTAGCGGGAGCAACGAGCAGTACTTC. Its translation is CASSRTSGSNEQYF.

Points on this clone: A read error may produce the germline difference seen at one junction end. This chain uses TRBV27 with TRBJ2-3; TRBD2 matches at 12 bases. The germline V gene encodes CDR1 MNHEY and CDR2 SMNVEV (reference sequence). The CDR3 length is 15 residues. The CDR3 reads CASRWLAGGPDTQYF. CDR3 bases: TGTGCCAGCAGGTGGCTAGCGGGAGGGCCAGATACGCAATATTTT.

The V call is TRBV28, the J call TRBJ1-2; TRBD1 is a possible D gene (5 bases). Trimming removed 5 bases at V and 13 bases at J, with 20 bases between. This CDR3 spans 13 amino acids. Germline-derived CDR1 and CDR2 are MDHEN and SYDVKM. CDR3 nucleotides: TGTGCCAGCAGTCCGGACAACGGTTTCATTAGCACCTTC. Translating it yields CASSPDNGFISTF.

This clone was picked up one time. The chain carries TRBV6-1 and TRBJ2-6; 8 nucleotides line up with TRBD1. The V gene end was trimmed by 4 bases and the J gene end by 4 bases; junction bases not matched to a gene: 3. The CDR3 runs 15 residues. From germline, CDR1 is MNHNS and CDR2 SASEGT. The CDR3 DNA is TGTGCCAGCAGTGGACAGGGGTTCGGGGCCAACGTCCTGACTTTC. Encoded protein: CASSGQGFGANVLTF.

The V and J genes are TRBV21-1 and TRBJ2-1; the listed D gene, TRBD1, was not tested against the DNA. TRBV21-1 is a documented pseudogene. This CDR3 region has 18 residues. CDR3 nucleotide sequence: TGTGCCAGCAGCTCAGGACAGGGTCGCCTAGCAGTCACCTGGGAGCAGTTCTTC. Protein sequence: CASSSGQGRLAVTWEQFF.

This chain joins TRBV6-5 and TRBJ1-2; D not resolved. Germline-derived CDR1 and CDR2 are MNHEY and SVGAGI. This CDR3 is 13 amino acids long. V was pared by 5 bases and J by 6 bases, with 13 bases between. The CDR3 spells CASSPITPDGYTF. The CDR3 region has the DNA TGTGCCAGCAGTCCTATAACCCCGGATGGCTACACCTTC.

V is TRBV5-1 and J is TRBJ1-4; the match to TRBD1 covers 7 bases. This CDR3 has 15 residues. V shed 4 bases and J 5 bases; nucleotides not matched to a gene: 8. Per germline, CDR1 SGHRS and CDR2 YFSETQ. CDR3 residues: CASSLGTERNEKLFF. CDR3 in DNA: TGCGCCAGCAGCCTGGGGACAGAAAGGAATGAAAAACTGTTTTTT.

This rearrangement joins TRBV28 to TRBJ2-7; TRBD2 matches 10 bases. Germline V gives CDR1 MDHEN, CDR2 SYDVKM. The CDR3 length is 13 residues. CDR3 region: CAITASGSYEQYF. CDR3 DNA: TGTGCTATCACGGCTAGCGGGAGTTACGAGCAGTACTTC. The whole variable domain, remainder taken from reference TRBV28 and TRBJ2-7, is DVKVTQSSRYLVKRTGEKVFLECVQDMDHENMFWYRQDPGLGLRLIYFSYDVKMKEKGDIPEGYSVSREKKERFSLILESASTNQTSMYLCAITASGSYEQYFGPGTRLTVT.

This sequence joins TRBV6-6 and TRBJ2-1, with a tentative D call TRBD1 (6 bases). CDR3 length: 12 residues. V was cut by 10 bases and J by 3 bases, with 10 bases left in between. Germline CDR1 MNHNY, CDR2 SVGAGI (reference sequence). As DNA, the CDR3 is TGTGCCACCCCGGACAGCTACAATGAGCAGTTCTTC. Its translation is CATPDSYNEQFF.